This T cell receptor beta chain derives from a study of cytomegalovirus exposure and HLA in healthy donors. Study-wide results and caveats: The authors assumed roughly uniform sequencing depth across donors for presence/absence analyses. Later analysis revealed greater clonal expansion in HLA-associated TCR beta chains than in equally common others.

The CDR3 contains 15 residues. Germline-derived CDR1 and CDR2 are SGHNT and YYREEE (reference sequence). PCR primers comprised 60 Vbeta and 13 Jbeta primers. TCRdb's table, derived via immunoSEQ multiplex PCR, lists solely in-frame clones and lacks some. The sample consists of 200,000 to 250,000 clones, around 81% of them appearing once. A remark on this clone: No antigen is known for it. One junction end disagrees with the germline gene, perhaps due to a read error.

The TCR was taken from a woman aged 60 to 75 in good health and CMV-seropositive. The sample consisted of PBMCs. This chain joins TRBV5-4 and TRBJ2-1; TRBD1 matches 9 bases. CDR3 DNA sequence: TGTGCCAGCAGCTGGGGACAGGGCGCTTCCAATGGGCAGTTCTTC. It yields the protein CASSWGQGASNGQFF.